One sample yielded the 18 T cell receptor beta chains listed below, sequenced in a study of T cell responses to AZD1222 COVID-19 vaccine. TCRdb's table, derived via immunoSEQ multiplex PCR, lists solely in-frame clones and lacks some. Here the sample spans 93,000 or so clones, 80% to 95% being singletons. The specimen comprised peripheral blood, sampled on day 0 of AZD1222 vaccination. These receptors all stem from an adult in good health.

The chain joins TRBV11-1 to TRBJ1-1; tentatively, D is TRBD1 (6 bases). Germline-derived CDR1 and CDR2 are SGHAT and FQDESV (reference sequence). The CDR3 has 15 amino acids. The germline V and J ends were trimmed by 7 bases and 1 base, with 16 bases remaining between them. CDR3 amino acids: CASTPPGGSNTEAFF. CDR3 DNA sequence: TGTGCCAGCACCCCACCGGGGGGCTCGAACACTGAAGCTTTCTTT.

The V gene is TRBV5-1, the J gene TRBJ2-3, with 11 bases lining up with TRBD2. This CDR3 region has 15 residues. Germline V gene data show CDR1 as SGHRS and CDR2 as YFSETQ. V dropped 8 bases and J dropped 2; count of bases not matched to a gene: 7. The CDR3: CASRVAGGPTDTQYF. The CDR3 DNA reads as TGCGCCAGTAGGGTAGCGGGGGGGCCCACAGATACGCAGTATTTT.

J is TRBJ2-3 and V is TRBV6-2 or TRBV6-3, with a possible D match to TRBD1 (5 bases). The CDR3 sequence is 13 residues long. Germline loops: CDR1 MNHEY, CDR2 SVGEGT. V lost 0 bases and J 5 bases, leaving 6 bases between the germline ends. The CDR3 is CASSYSGVDTQYF. DNA for the CDR3: TGTGCCAGCAGTTACTCAGGGGTAGATACGCAGTATTTT.

The chain uses TRBV29-1 and TRBJ1-5; D uncertain. The CDR3 is 13 residues long. The V gene's germline CDR1 is SQVTM and CDR2 ANQGSEA. Trimming stripped 3 bases from V and 5 bases from J, with 11 bases between. The CDR3 reads CSVDQGWHQPQHF. The DNA of the CDR3 is TGCAGCGTTGATCAAGGGTGGCATCAGCCCCAGCATTTT.

This rearrangement joins TRBV5-1 to TRBJ2-5; perhaps TRBD1 as D (5 bases). CDR3 length: 14 residues. Trimming cost V 0 bases and J 1 base, with 7 bases left between them. Germline CDR1 SGHRS, CDR2 YFSETQ. This CDR3 reads CASSLDGAQETQYF. Here the CDR3 DNA reads TGCGCCAGCAGCTTGGATGGGGCCCAAGAGACCCAGTACTTC.

The J gene is TRBJ2-3, the V gene TRBV9, with 7 bases identical to TRBD2. Germline CDR1 and CDR2: SGDLS and YYNGEE. The CDR3 totals 16 residues. The V segment lost 0 bases and the J segment 2 bases; nucleotides outside the gene matches: 6. CDR3 sequence (DNA): TGTGCCAGCAGCGTAGGTCTAGCGGAGTTCACAGATACGCAGTATTTT. Its protein product is CASSVGLAEFTDTQYF. Filled out from reference TRBV9 and TRBJ2-3, the complete variable domain reads DSGVTQTPKHLITATGQRVTLRCSPRSGDLSVYWYQQSLDQGLQFLIQYYNGEERAKGNILERFSAQQFPDLHSELNLSSLELGDSALYFCASSVGLAEFTDTQYFGPGTRLTVL.

On this clone itself: The junction and the germline gene differ at one end; a read error may be behind it. The rearrangement links TRBV27 to TRBJ2-7; unclear D gene. The germline CDR1 and CDR2 sequences are MNHEY and SMNVEV (reference sequence). The CDR3 extends over 9 amino acids. CDR3 sequence: CARWLFSDF. For the CDR3, the DNA is TGTGCCCGATGGCTCTTCTCGGACTTC.

The J gene is TRBJ1-3, the V gene TRBV7-4, with D uncertain. Germline V lookup: CDR1 SGHVT, CDR2 SQSDAQ. The CDR3 loop spans 9 amino acids. Deletions cut 8 bases from V and 4 bases from J, with 0 bases between. CDR3 DNA: TGTGCCAGCGGAAACACCATATATTTT. This encodes CASGNTIYF.

This sequence joins TRBV30 and TRBJ1-4; TRBD1 matches 7 bases. This CDR3 is built from 15 residues. V trimming: 5 bases; J trimming: 0 bases; junction bases outside the gene matches: 6. Germline-derived CDR1 and CDR2 are GTSNPN and SVGIG (reference sequence). The CDR3 loop is CAWSGGQATNEKLFF. CDR3 in DNA: TGTGCCTGGTCCGGTGGACAGGCAACTAATGAAAAACTGTTTTTT.

The genes are TRBV29-1 and TRBJ2-1; TRBD2 agrees at 11 bases. The CDR3 consists of 16 residues. Germline V lookup: CDR1 SQVTM, CDR2 ANQGSEA. V gave up 5 bases and J gave up 6 bases; unmatched junction bases: 12. The CDR3 is CSVTSGLADSRNEQFF. The CDR3 region has the DNA TGCAGCGTTACGTCGGGACTAGCGGACTCTCGCAATGAGCAGTTCTTC.

The chain couples TRBV7-6 to TRBJ2-1; possibly TRBD1 or TRBD2 for D (6 bases each). The CDR3 runs 13 residues. V lost 1 base and J lost 6, with 7 bases in between. Looked up from germline, CDR1 is SGHVS and CDR2 is FNYEAQ. The CDR3 sequence: CASSLEGGNEQFF. In DNA form, the CDR3 reads TGTGCCAGCAGCTTAGAGGGGGGCAATGAGCAGTTCTTC.

This chain joins TRBV5-1 and TRBJ1-6; TRBD1 matches 7 bases. V lost 4 bases to trimming and J lost 5 bases; unmatched junction nucleotides: 6. From germline, CDR1 is SGHRS and CDR2 YFSETQ. The CDR3 is 15 amino acids. For the CDR3, the DNA is TGCGCCAGCAGCCTGACCGGGACAGATAATTCACCCCTCCACTTT. Translation gives CASSLTGTDNSPLHF.

This sequence joins TRBV19 and TRBJ1-1, with D perhaps TRBD1 (5 bases). This CDR3 comprises 16 residues. V was trimmed by 5 bases and J by 2 bases, leaving 18 bases between them. The germline CDR1 and CDR2 sequences are LNHDA and SQIVND (reference sequence). The CDR3 coding sequence is TGTGCCAGTAGTGGGGCCGGGTCAGTTTTTAACACTGAAGCTTTCTTT. Translation: CASSGAGSVFNTEAFF.

The count of this clone is one. The chain carries TRBV6-2 or TRBV6-3 and TRBJ1-2, with D possibly being TRBD1 (5 bases). The germline CDR1 and CDR2 sequences are MNHEY and SVGEGT. The CDR3 consists of 14 residues. Trimming took off 4 bases at V and 0 bases at J, with 9 bases between the two ends. The CDR3 region has the DNA TGTGCCAGCAGTTGGGGCAGTACTAACTATGGCTACACCTTC. Amino acids: CASSWGSTNYGYTF.

The chain links TRBV5-1 to TRBJ2-2; 9 bases align to TRBD1. The germline gives CDR1 SGHRS, CDR2 YFSETQ. J gave up 7 bases and V 2 bases, and 6 bases lay outside the gene matches. This CDR3 has 15 amino acids. In DNA form, the CDR3 reads TGCGCCAGCAGCTTCGGGGACAGGGAAGGCGGGGAGCTGTTTTTT. This encodes CASSFGDREGGELFF. Filled out from reference TRBV5-1 and TRBJ2-2, the complete variable domain reads KAGVTQTPRYLIKTRGQQVTLSCSPISGHRSVSWYQQTPGQGLQFLFEYFSETQRNKGNFPGRFSGRQFSNSRSEMNVSTLELGDSALYLCASSFGDREGGELFFGEGSRLTVL.

V is TRBV19 and J is TRBJ2-1; 11 bases match TRBD1. There are 16 residues in the CDR3. The V segment lost 5 bases and the J segment 3 bases; nucleotides outside the gene matches: 6. Germline CDR1 is LNHDA and CDR2 is SQIVND (reference sequence). CDR3 nucleotides: TGTGCCAGTAGTGGACGGACAGGGGGCGGCTACAATGAGCAGTTCTTC. This translates into CASSGRTGGGYNEQFF.

This clone was seen only once. The chain combines TRBV5-1 with TRBJ1-1, with no clear D. The germline V and J ends were trimmed by 0 bases and 3 bases, with 12 bases remaining between them. From germline, CDR1 is SGHRS and CDR2 YFSETQ. CDR3 length: 15 residues. CDR3 nucleotide sequence: TGCGCCAGCAGCTTGGCCAGCTTCGGGGACACTGAAGCTTTCTTT. Encoded protein: CASSLASFGDTEAFF.

The chain joins TRBV29-1 to TRBJ2-6; D may be TRBD2 (6 bases). V was pared by 7 bases and J by 1 base, with 11 bases between. Germline V CDR1 and CDR2: SQVTM, ANQGSEA. The CDR3 consists of 14 residues. The CDR3 loop reads CSARAGSGANVLTF. Written as DNA, the CDR3 is TGCAGCGCAAGAGCGGGTTCTGGGGCCAACGTCCTGACTTTC.